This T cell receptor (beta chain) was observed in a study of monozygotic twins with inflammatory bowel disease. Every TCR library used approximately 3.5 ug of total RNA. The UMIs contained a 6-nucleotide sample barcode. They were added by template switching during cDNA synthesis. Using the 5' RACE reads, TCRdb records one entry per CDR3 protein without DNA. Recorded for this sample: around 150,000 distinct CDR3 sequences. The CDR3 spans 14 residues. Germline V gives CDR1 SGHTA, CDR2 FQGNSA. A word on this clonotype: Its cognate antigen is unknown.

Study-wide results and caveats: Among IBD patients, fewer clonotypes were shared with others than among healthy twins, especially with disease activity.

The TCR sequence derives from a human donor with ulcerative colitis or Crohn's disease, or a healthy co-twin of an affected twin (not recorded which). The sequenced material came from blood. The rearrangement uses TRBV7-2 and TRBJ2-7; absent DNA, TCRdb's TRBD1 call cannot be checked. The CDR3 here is CASRPTVENYEQYF.